What follows are 5 T cell receptor beta chains derived from one specimen sequenced in a study of blood T cells in healthy people across ages. With a J-beta primer mix and a sample-barcoded 5' primer, a second PCR ran about 7 to 12 cycles. TCRdb used MiXCR to reprocess the 5' RACE reads, holding one entry per CDR3 protein. The repertoire holds almost 1 million distinct CDR3 sequences, with around 54% as singletons. Source material: blood. The receptor source for this set is a woman in her sixties in good health.

This clonotype has a handful of counts. The gene calls are TRBV18 and TRBJ1-2; no clear D. The CDR3 has 13 residues. V gave up 3 bases and J gave up 7 bases, with 12 bases separating them. Germline-derived CDR1 and CDR2 are KGHSH and LQKENI. The CDR3 nucleotides are TGTGCCAGCTCACCCACACGGAACGGTGGCTACACCTTC. It yields the protein CASSPTRNGGYTF.

The chain combines TRBV20-1 with TRBJ2-5; D ambiguous. Deletions cut 5 bases from V and 11 bases from J, with 15 bases between. Germline-derived CDR1 and CDR2 are DFQATT and SNEGSKA (reference sequence). The CDR3 consists of 11 residues. Here the CDR3 DNA reads TGCAGTGCTCGGACCTACAATGAGCAGTACTTC. This encodes CSARTYNEQYF.

Remarks on this clonotype: Being one base from a much bigger clone, this may be a read error. The rearrangement uses TRBV27 and TRBJ2-1; tentative D call: TRBD1 (6 bases). The end of the DNA fits TRBJ2-7 better, so the J call may be wrong. The length of the CDR3 is 15 residues. CDR1 and CDR2 from the germline V gene are MNHEY and SMNVEV (reference sequence). The CDR3, as DNA: TGTGCCAGCAGTCCTCCGGACAGCCCAACCAAGGAGCAGTACTTC. Amino acid sequence: CASSPPDSPTKEQYF.

The rearrangement links TRBV12-3 or TRBV12-4 to TRBJ1-2, with 7 bases that match TRBD1. J was trimmed by 2 bases and V by 6 bases; bases with no gene match: 6. The CDR3 spans 14 residues. As DNA, the CDR3 is TGTGCCAGCAGATTCCGGGACAGCAACTATGGCTACACCTTC. Protein product: CASRFRDSNYGYTF.

This clonotype has just a few counts. This sequence joins TRBV12-3 or TRBV12-4 and TRBJ2-3; D may be TRBD2 (6 bases). CDR3 length: 11 amino acids. V lost 3 bases and J 9 bases, leaving 7 bases between the germline ends. CDR3: CASSFRGTQYF. As DNA, the CDR3 is TGTGCCAGCAGTTTTCGGGGGACGCAGTATTTT.